The following is a TCR beta chain sequence with its context. Sequencing was performed with immunoSEQ multiplex PCR; in TCRdb, only in-frame clones are kept and a portion is missing. This table has approximately 660,000 clones, roughly 90% appearing once. Germline V gene sequence: CDR1 MGHDK, CDR2 SYGVNS. The CDR3 covers 15 residues. Trimming shortened V by 6 bases and J by 3 bases, and 18 bases separated the two germline ends. This entry is derived from a study of shared T cell receptors in the human thymus. The same specimen was also included in a second study, on human thymus T cells. That paper states: All donors were healthy Finnish infants who were undergoing corrective surgery to treat congenital heart defects.

The TCR sequence derives from a boy under three years old with a congenital heart defect. The chain has TRBV25-1 and TRBJ2-7, with a possible D match to TRBD1 (6 bases). The specimen was thymocytes. DNA of the CDR3: TGTGCCAGCAGCCCACCGGAGGACAGTTACTACGAGCAGTACTTC. Protein: CASSPPEDSYYEQYF.